A selection of T cell receptor beta chains follows, all from one sample in a study of regulatory T cells in long-lasting Graves disease. TCRdb independently ran MiXCR on the multiplex PCR reads; one entry per CDR3 protein. This sample has 400,000 to 550,000 distinct CDR3 sequences; roughly 15% occur once, and the top ten carry about 11%. These data are also associated with another study on T cells in Graves' hyperthyroidism and ophthalmopathy.

This specimen was peripheral blood mononuclear cells (PBMCs), taken at new diagnosis, from a patient treated with antithyroid drugs. All receptors derive from a woman aged 25-40 years with Graves disease. CDR3s include the opening cysteine and the closing phenylalanine or tryptophan. D genes are given only for firm matches. Size values are once, few and many counts, or a class for expanded clones, and some rows have none.

>few|TRBJ2-3|TRBV9|.
CASSVDGRTNTQYF
TGTGCCAGCAGCGTAGATGGACGAACTAATACGCAGTATTTT
>many|TRBJ2-1|TRBV12-3/TRBV12-4|.
CASSLSPPGTYNEQFF
TGTGCCAGCAGTTTATCCCCACCAGGAACCTACAATGAGCAGTTCTTC
>many|TRBJ2-7|TRBV27|TRBD2
CASSLSFGREGSYEQYF
TGTGCCAGCAGTTTATCTTTTGGGCGGGAGGGTTCCTACGAGCAGTACTTC
>many|TRBJ2-7|TRBV3-1|.
CASSQEVGPYEQYF
TGTGCCAGCAGCCAAGAGGTAGGACCCTACGAGCAGTACTTC
>.|TRBJ1-3|TRBV10-3|TRBD1
CAISERTTGGSGNTIYF
TGTGCCATCAGTGAGAGAACCACAGGGGGCTCTGGAAACACCATATATTTT
>.|TRBJ2-1|TRBV7-9|TRBD2
CASSFTSRLAGGSEQFF
TGTGCCAGCAGCTTTACATCCAGACTAGCGGGGGGTTCGGAGCAGTTCTTC
>few|TRBJ2-7|TRBV3-1|.
CASSQDRAGLFTYEQYF
TGTGCCAGCAGCCAGGACCGGGCAGGTTTATTTACTTACGAGCAGTACTTC
>many|TRBJ2-7|TRBV12-3/TRBV12-4|TRBD2
CASSLVAGSYEQYF
TGTGCCAGCAGTTTAGTAGCGGGATCCTACGAGCAGTACTTC
>few|TRBJ2-2|TRBV20-1|.
CSARGAFSTGELFF
TGCAGTGCTAGAGGGGCGTTTTCCACCGGGGAGCTGTTTTTT
>.|TRBJ2-5|TRBV18|TRBD1
CASSPSGTGYQETQYF
TGTGCCAGCTCACCTTCCGGGACAGGGTATCAAGAGACCCAGTACTTC
>many|TRBJ2-1|TRBV20-1|TRBD2
CSARGPRGGESSYNEQFF
TGCAGTGCTAGAGGCCCACGGGGGGGGGAAAGCTCCTACAATGAGCAGTTCTTC
>few|TRBJ2-2|TRBV19|TRBD2
CASYGRANTGELFF
TGTGCCAGTTACGGGAGGGCGAACACCGGGGAGCTGTTTTTT
>few|TRBJ2-3|TRBV15|.
CATSRPTGVWDTQYF
TGTGCCACCAGCAGACCTACGGGAGTTTGGGATACGCAGTATTTT
>many|TRBJ2-1|TRBV7-9|TRBD2
CASSSGTSVHNEQFF
TGTGCCAGCAGCTCCGGGACTAGCGTCCACAATGAGCAGTTCTTC
>.|TRBJ2-7|TRBV5-1|.
CASSLGGRLYEQYF
TGCGCCAGCAGCTTGGGGGGGCGCCTCTACGAGCAGTACTTC
>many|TRBJ2-3|TRBV5-1|.
CASSPGQYTDTQYF
TGCGCCAGCAGCCCCGGACAGTACACAGATACGCAGTATTTT
>.|TRBJ2-1|TRBV7-9|.
CAGQGQGANEQFF
TGTGCCGGTCAGGGGCAGGGTGCCAATGAGCAGTTCTTC
>.|TRBJ1-2|TRBV24-1|.
CATSDKGFHGYTF
TGTGCCACCAGTGATAAAGGGTTTCATGGCTACACCTTC
>.|TRBJ2-3|TRBV10-3|.
CAISDVLGRYTDTQYF
TGTGCCATCAGTGACGTTTTGGGACGATACACAGATACGCAGTATTTT
>many|TRBJ2-2|TRBV20-1|.
CSAYKHTGELFF
TGCAGTGCCTATAAGCACACCGGGGAGCTGTTTTTT
>.|TRBJ2-1|TRBV7-8|.
CASSLGGAHEQFF
TGTGCCAGCAGCTTAGGGGGGGCCCATGAGCAGTTCTTC
>many|TRBJ2-1|TRBV28|.
CASNWRGGNEQFF
TGTGCCAGCAACTGGAGGGGGGGAAATGAGCAGTTCTTC
>many|TRBJ2-1|TRBV20-1|.
CSVRRHRSYNEQFF
TGCAGTGTTCGACGTCATCGCTCCTACAATGAGCAGTTCTTC
>many|TRBJ1-2|TRBV6-1|.
CASSGSRSPGYGYTF
TGTGCCAGCAGCGGATCCCGGAGTCCGGGCTATGGCTACACCTTC
>many|TRBJ2-7|TRBV11-1|.
CASSLTEGFHYEQYF
TGTGCCAGCAGCTTAACAGAGGGCTTCCACTACGAGCAGTACTTC
>.|TRBJ2-7|TRBV7-9|TRBD1
CASSPRDSHYEQYF
TGTGCCAGCAGCCCTAGGGACAGTCACTACGAGCAGTACTTC
>many|TRBJ2-1|TRBV5-1|.
CASSGTGEPYNEQFF
TGCGCCAGCAGCGGTACCGGGGAGCCGTACAATGAGCAGTTCTTC
>many|TRBJ1-2|TRBV18|.
CASSRADNYGYTF
TGTGCCAGCTCCCGCGCAGATAACTATGGCTACACCTTC
>.|TRBJ2-7|TRBV20-1|.
CSALLDGDYEQYF
TGCAGTGCCCTCTTAGATGGCGATTACGAGCAGTACTTC
>many|TRBJ2-1|TRBV18|.
CASSLKISGPTNEQFF
TGTGCCAGCTCCCTTAAGATCAGCGGGCCCACCAATGAGCAGTTCTTC
>few|TRBJ1-5|TRBV6-9|.
CASSFTSGVSQPQHF
TGTGCCAGCAGTTTTACTTCAGGGGTCAGTCAGCCCCAGCATTTT
>many|TRBJ1-1|TRBV12-3/TRBV12-4|.
CASSRITTVNTEAFF
TGTGCCAGCAGTCGTATAACGACAGTGAACACTGAAGCTTTCTTT
>many|TRBJ1-5|TRBV2|.
CASSINYGSLGQPQHF
TGTGCCAGCAGCATAAACTACGGCAGTTTAGGTCAGCCCCAGCATTTT
>.|TRBJ2-1|TRBV7-9|.
CASSHRQGGDEQFF
TGTGCCAGCAGCCACCGACAGGGAGGCGATGAGCAGTTCTTC
>.|TRBJ2-3|TRBV7-7|.
CASSFQGASTQYF
TGTGCTAGCAGCTTTCAGGGTGCTAGTACGCAGTATTTT
>.|TRBJ1-2|TRBV27|.
CASSINIGEDYGYTF
TGTGCCAGCAGTATAAACATAGGGGAAGACTATGGCTACACCTTC
>many|TRBJ2-3|TRBV10-3|.
CAISESLPVTDTQYF
TGTGCCATCAGTGAGTCGCTCCCAGTAACAGATACGCAGTATTTT
>many|TRBJ1-2|TRBV12-3/TRBV12-4|.
CASSFGTYGYTF
TGTGCCAGCAGTTTTGGTACATATGGCTACACCTTC
>many|TRBJ2-3|TRBV2|TRBD2
CASDELAGVADTQYF
TGTGCCAGCGATGAGCTAGCGGGAGTAGCGGATACGCAGTATTTT
>many|TRBJ2-5|TRBV5-4|TRBD1
CASSRGQRQETQYF
TGTGCCAGCAGCCGGGGACAGCGGCAAGAGACCCAGTACTTC
>many|TRBJ2-5|TRBV11-2|TRBD2
CASSLNLAGEETQYF
TGTGCCAGCAGCTTAAACTTAGCGGGAGAAGAGACCCAGTACTTC
>.|TRBJ2-1|TRBV20-1|TRBD2
CSARGTSGFNEQFF
TGCAGTGCTAGAGGGACTAGCGGATTTAATGAGCAGTTCTTC
>many|TRBJ2-7|TRBV28|TRBD1
CASSRPGQGTYEQYF
TGTGCCAGCAGTCGACCGGGACAGGGGACCTACGAGCAGTACTTC
>many|TRBJ2-7|TRBV5-5|TRBD1
CASSFGTGVWEQYF
TGTGCCAGCAGCTTCGGGACAGGGGTGTGGGAGCAGTACTTC
>many|TRBJ1-1|TRBV11-2|.
CASSWGGNTNTEAFF
TGTGCCAGCAGCTGGGGGGGGAATACGAACACTGAAGCTTTCTTT
>many|TRBJ2-3|TRBV11-2|TRBD2
CASSLRAGGITDTQYF
TGTGCCAGCAGCTTAAGGGCGGGAGGTATCACAGATACGCAGTATTTT
>many|TRBJ1-5|TRBV6-1|TRBD1
CASTPGTVLQPQHF
TGTGCCAGCACCCCCGGGACAGTGCTTCAGCCCCAGCATTTT
>many|TRBJ1-4|TRBV6-1|TRBD1
CASSETWTGGEKLFF
TGTGCCAGCAGTGAAACCTGGACAGGGGGCGAAAAACTGTTTTTT
>many|TRBJ1-1|TRBV30|.
CAWTLRGSPMNTEAFF
TGTGCCTGGACCCTGAGGGGATCTCCCATGAACACTGAAGCTTTCTTT
>many|TRBJ1-5|TRBV30|.
CAWSTGSRRPQHF
TGTGCCTGGAGCACAGGGTCGAGGCGGCCCCAGCATTTT
>.|TRBJ2-7|TRBV18|.
CASSPWEGVDSYEQYF
TGTGCCAGCTCACCATGGGAGGGGGTAGACTCCTACGAGCAGTACTTC
>many|TRBJ2-7|TRBV11-2|TRBD2
CASSPRTSGSYEQYF
TGTGCCAGCAGCCCTAGGACTAGCGGGAGCTACGAGCAGTACTTC
>many|TRBJ2-7|TRBV28|TRBD1
CASKETGVLYEQYF
TGTGCCAGCAAGGAGACAGGGGTCTTGTACGAGCAGTACTTC
>many|TRBJ1-1|TRBV7-8|TRBD1
CASSHGQGNTEAFF
TGTGCCAGCAGCCACGGACAGGGGAACACTGAAGCTTTCTTT
>few|TRBJ2-2|TRBV6-1|TRBD2
CASRRLAGDTGELFF
TGTGCCAGCAGACGACTAGCGGGAGACACCGGGGAGCTGTTTTTT
>.|TRBJ2-5|TRBV18|.
CANSPWSGQETQYF
TGTGCCAACTCACCATGGAGCGGGCAAGAGACCCAGTACTTC
>few|TRBJ1-3|TRBV30|.
CAWSAGGSGNTIYF
TGTGCCTGGTCGGCGGGGGGCTCTGGAAACACCATATATTTT